One and the same sample provided the 9 T cell receptor beta chains below, sequenced in a study of blood T cell repertoires in COVID-19. Data came from immunoSEQ multiplex PCR; TCRdb stores just in-frame clones and leaves some out. The sample contains roughly 190,000 clones, 85% to 90% of which appear only once. Sequencing was carried out using peripheral blood. These receptor sequences come from a woman aged 60-75 years with COVID-19, enrolled during active disease.

This sequence joins TRBV6-5 and TRBJ2-7, with D possibly being TRBD2 (6 bases). The CDR3 sequence is 14 residues long. Germline values: CDR1 MNHEY, CDR2 SVGAGI. V was pared by 8 bases and J by 0 bases, with 14 bases between. The CDR3, as DNA: TGTGCCAGCCGCGCCGGGGGTAGCTCCTACGAGCAGTACTTC. The encoded protein is CASRAGGSSYEQYF.

V gene TRBV27 combines with J gene TRBJ2-3, with 9 bases fitting TRBD1. The CDR3 length is 16 residues. J was trimmed by 5 bases and V by 3 bases; bases with no gene match: 9. Germline V gene sequence: CDR1 MNHEY, CDR2 SMNVEV (reference sequence). The CDR3 DNA follows: TGTGCCAGCAGTTTTAACACAGGGGGCAGGGGAGATACGCAGTATTTT. The encoded protein is CASSFNTGGRGDTQYF.

This clone turned up a few times. The chain uses TRBV6-2 or TRBV6-3 and TRBJ1-5; D is possibly TRBD1 (6 bases). Germline V CDR1 and CDR2: MNHEY, SVGEGT. The CDR3 totals 14 residues. V dropped 0 bases and J dropped 8 bases, with 11 bases sitting between them. The CDR3 region is CASSYSGHLKPQHF. For the CDR3, the DNA is TGTGCCAGCAGTTACTCGGGACACTTGAAGCCCCAGCATTTT.

This chain joins TRBV29-1 and TRBJ1-2, with D hard to call. This CDR3 is 12 amino acids long. Trimming shortened V by 3 bases and J by 0 bases, and 5 bases separated the two germline ends. Germline V lookup: CDR1 SQVTM, CDR2 ANQGSEA. Here the CDR3 DNA reads TGCAGCGTTGAGCCAGCTAACTATGGCTACACCTTC. The encoded protein is CSVEPANYGYTF.

This clone came up once. CDR3 sequence reads: CASSLVRLDIQYF. CDR3 bases: TGTGCCAGCAGCTTAGTGAGGTTAGACATTCAGTACTTC. This chain connects TRBV7-3 to TRBJ2-4; D is unclear. The germline gives CDR1 SGHTA, CDR2 FQGTGA. The CDR3 is 13 amino acids. Trimming left V 2 bases short and J 8 bases short, with 10 bases between.

The chain employs TRBV14 and TRBJ2-7; TRBD1 matches 12 bases. The V gene end was trimmed by 2 bases and the J gene end by 9 bases; junction bases not matched to a gene: 8. Germline values: CDR1 SGHDN, CDR2 FVKESK. The CDR3 totals 15 residues. The DNA of the CDR3 is TGTGCCAGCAGCCAAACCGGGACAGGGGGCATGGTGCAGTACTTC. Protein: CASSQTGTGGMVQYF.

V gene TRBV27 combines with J gene TRBJ1-1; TRBD1 matches at 7 bases. CDR1 is MNHEY and CDR2 is SMNVEV in the germline V gene (reference sequence). V dropped 5 bases and J dropped 6; count of bases not matched to a gene: 27. CDR3 size: 20 residues. DNA of the CDR3: TGTGCCAGCAGTCCCAACCCCCCGTTTGGAGGGGGCGCTTTGAATGCTGAAGCTTTCTTT. It specifies CASSPNPPFGGGALNAEAFF.

J is TRBJ1-1 and V is TRBV28; 7 bases are shared with TRBD1. V dropped 3 bases and J dropped 4; count of bases not matched to a gene: 5. The germline gives CDR1 MDHEN, CDR2 SYDVKM. The CDR3 runs to 14 residues. The CDR3 spells CASSFGAGGTEAFF. CDR3 in DNA: TGTGCCAGCAGTTTTGGCGCAGGGGGCACTGAAGCTTTCTTT.

CDR3 in amino acids: CASSTSGTTNEKLFF. CDR3 DNA sequence: TGTGCCAGTAGTACCTCAGGGACAACTAATGAAAAACTGTTTTTT. The chain has TRBV19 and TRBJ1-4; possibly TRBD1 for D (5 bases). Germline CDR1 LNHDA, CDR2 SQIVND (reference sequence). The CDR3 runs to 15 residues. The V end was cut by 4 bases, the J end by 0 bases, with 9 bases between.